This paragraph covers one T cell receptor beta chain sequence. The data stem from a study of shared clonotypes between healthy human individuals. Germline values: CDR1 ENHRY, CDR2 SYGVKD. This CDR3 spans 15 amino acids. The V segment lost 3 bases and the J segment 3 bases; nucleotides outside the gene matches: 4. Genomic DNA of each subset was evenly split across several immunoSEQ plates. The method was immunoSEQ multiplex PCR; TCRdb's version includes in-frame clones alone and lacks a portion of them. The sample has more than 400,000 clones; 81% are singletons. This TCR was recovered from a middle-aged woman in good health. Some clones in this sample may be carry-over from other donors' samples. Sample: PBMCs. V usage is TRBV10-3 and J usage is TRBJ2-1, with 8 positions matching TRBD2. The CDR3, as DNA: TGTGCCATCAGTGAAACCGGGGGGGGCTACAATGAGCAGTTCTTC. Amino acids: CAISETGGGYNEQFF.